A single sample gave rise to the 11 T cell receptor beta chains below, sequenced in a study of T cell responses to AZD1222 COVID-19 vaccine. Only in-frame clones appear in the TCRdb table, and some are missing; sequencing was by immunoSEQ multiplex PCR. This sample has roughly 120,000 clones, with about 85% found just once. This specimen consisted of peripheral blood, obtained on day 0 of AZD1222 vaccination. The receptors here all came from an adult in good health.

In its sample, this clone was seen a few times. This chain connects TRBV2 to TRBJ1-4; 7 bases are shared with TRBD1. Germline trimming cut 1 base from V and 8 bases from J; bases unmatched to any gene: 7. Germline CDR1 and CDR2: SNHLY and FYNNEI. CDR3 length: 15 residues. In DNA form, the CDR3 reads TGTGCCAGCAGTGAAGGACAGGGCCGTTTCGAAAAACTGTTTTTT. Protein sequence: CASSEGQGRFEKLFF.

This rearrangement joins TRBV7-8 to TRBJ2-2; D may correspond to TRBD1 or TRBD2 (6 bases each). Between the trimmed V and J ends, which lost 3 bases and 7 bases, there was a span of 21 bases. This CDR3 region has 17 residues. CDR1 is SGHVS, CDR2 FQNEAQ, per germline. CDR3 DNA: TGTGCCAGCAGCTTGAGCAGGGGCCGCCGGAGGGGCGGGGAGCTGTTTTTT. Residues: CASSLSRGRRRGGELFF.

The V call is TRBV10-2, the J call TRBJ2-7; 7 nucleotides match TRBD1. The CDR3 loop spans 13 amino acids. Germline values: CDR1 WSHSY, CDR2 SAAADI. Unmatched junction bases numbered 5, after V lost 2 bases and J lost 7 bases. The CDR3 nucleotides read TGCGCCAGCAGTGAGGCCCCACAGGGGGAGCAGTACTTC. This sequence encodes CASSEAPQGEQYF.

The chain joins TRBV5-5 to TRBJ2-3; D possibly corresponds to TRBD1 (8 bases). V lost 4 bases to trimming and J lost 4 bases, with 19 bases between them. Germline V gene lookup returns CDR1 SGHKS and CDR2 YYEKEE (reference sequence). There are 16 residues in the CDR3. The CDR3 region is CASSLTGGDPPDTQYF. CDR3 DNA sequence: TGTGCCAGCAGCCTAACAGGGGGGGATCCCCCAGATACGCAGTATTTT.

The gene calls are TRBV6-5 and TRBJ1-2, with TRBD1 as a possible D gene (5 bases). CDR1 is MNHEY and CDR2 is SVGAGI in the germline V gene. The CDR3 contains 14 residues. Trimming removed 4 bases from V and 0 bases from J, with 9 bases in between. CDR3 region: CASSFLTANYGYTF. DNA for the CDR3: TGTGCCAGCAGTTTCCTGACAGCTAACTATGGCTACACCTTC.

J is TRBJ1-2 and V is TRBV27; no clear D gene. CDR1 is MNHEY, CDR2 SMNVEV, per germline (reference sequence). V was pared by 3 bases and J by 2 bases, with 16 bases between. The CDR3 is made up of 16 amino acids. CDR3 sequence: CASSLGGGGLNYGYTF. The DNA for the CDR3 is TGTGCCAGCAGTTTGGGCGGCGGAGGACTCAACTATGGCTACACCTTC.

The genes are TRBV6-5 and TRBJ1-5; 7 positions agree with TRBD1. V trimming: 7 bases; J trimming: 11 bases; junction bases outside the gene matches: 14. Germline loops: CDR1 MNHEY, CDR2 SVGAGI. The CDR3 consists of 14 residues. This chain's CDR3 is CASTSDRLSVSQHF. CDR3 sequence (DNA): TGTGCCAGCACCTCGGACAGGCTAAGTGTCTCCCAGCATTTT.

The sample holds a few counts of this clone. The V gene is TRBV5-4, the J gene TRBJ1-6; 8 nucleotides align to TRBD1. The CDR3 contains 19 residues. Germline trimming cut 0 bases from V and 4 bases from J; bases unmatched to any gene: 12. Germline assignment: CDR1 SGHNT and CDR2 YYREEE (reference sequence). CDR3 residues: CASSLGLELQGVYNSPLHF. CDR3 DNA sequence: TGTGCCAGCAGCTTGGGATTGGAACTACAGGGGGTTTATAATTCACCCCTCCACTTT.

This clone has just one count. The same CDR3 is also encoded by other DNA sequences in this sample. The J gene is TRBJ2-6, the V gene TRBV2; D gene uncertain. Per germline, CDR1 SNHLY and CDR2 FYNNEI. The V and J ends lost 6 bases and 1 base respectively, with 4 bases between them. CDR3 length equals 13 residues. CDR3 nucleotide sequence: TGTGCCAGCAGGACATCTGGGGCCAACGTCCTGACTTTC. It codes for CASRTSGANVLTF.

The rearrangement joins TRBV14 to TRBJ1-1; 9 bases agree with TRBD1. V shed 2 bases and J 4 bases; nucleotides not matched to a gene: 5. The CDR3 is 15 residues long. Per germline, CDR1 SGHDN and CDR2 FVKESK. CDR3 sequence: CASSQLDRGITEAFF. CDR3 coding DNA: TGTGCCAGCAGCCAATTAGACAGGGGGATCACTGAAGCTTTCTTT.

This clone occurred a few times. This sequence joins TRBV7-9 and TRBJ2-1; D is unresolved. Trimming pared 1 base from V and 8 bases from J, leaving 6 bases between. The CDR3 runs to 12 residues. CDR1 SEHNR and CDR2 FQNEAQ come from the germline V gene (reference sequence). In DNA, the CDR3 is TGTGCCAGCAGCTTAGAAGTTTATGAGCAGTTCTTC. Its translation: CASSLEVYEQFF.